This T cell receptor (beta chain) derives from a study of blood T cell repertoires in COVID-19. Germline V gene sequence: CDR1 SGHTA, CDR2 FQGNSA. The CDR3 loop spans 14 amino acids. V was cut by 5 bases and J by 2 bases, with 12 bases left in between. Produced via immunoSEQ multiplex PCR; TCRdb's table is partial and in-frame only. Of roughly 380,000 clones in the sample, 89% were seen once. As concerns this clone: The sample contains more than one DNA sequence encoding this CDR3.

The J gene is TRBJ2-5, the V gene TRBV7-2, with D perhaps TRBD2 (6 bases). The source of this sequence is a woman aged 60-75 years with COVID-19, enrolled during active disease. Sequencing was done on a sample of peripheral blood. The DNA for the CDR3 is TGTGCCAGCAGCCCGGGGACTGTACAAGAGACCCAGTACTTC. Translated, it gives CASSPGTVQETQYF.